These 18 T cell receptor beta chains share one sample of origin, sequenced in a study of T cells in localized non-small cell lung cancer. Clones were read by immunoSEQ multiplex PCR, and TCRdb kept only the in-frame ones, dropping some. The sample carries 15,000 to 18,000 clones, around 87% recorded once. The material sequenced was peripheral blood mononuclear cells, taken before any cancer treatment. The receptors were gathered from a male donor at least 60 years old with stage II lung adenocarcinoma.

The CDR3, as DNA: TGTGCCAGCGGAGACGGTTCCTACGAGCAGTACTTC. The encoded protein is CASGDGSYEQYF. The J gene is TRBJ2-7, the V gene TRBV7-9; D gene ambiguous. Germline loops: CDR1 SEHNR, CDR2 FQNEAQ (reference sequence). The V and J ends lost 8 bases and 1 base respectively, with 9 bases between them. There are 12 residues in the CDR3.

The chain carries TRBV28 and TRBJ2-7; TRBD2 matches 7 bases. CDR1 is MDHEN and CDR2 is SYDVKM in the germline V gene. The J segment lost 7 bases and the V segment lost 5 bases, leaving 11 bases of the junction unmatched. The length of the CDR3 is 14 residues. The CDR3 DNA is TGTGCCAGCAGTCACTTAAGCGGGGCTGGAGAGCAGTACTTC. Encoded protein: CASSHLSGAGEQYF.

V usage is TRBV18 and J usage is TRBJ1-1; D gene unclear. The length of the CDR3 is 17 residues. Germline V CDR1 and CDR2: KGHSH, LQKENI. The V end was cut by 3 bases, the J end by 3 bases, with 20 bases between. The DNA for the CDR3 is TGTGCCAGCTCACCGTCCTTAGAGAGGATTAGGTACACTGAAGCTTTCTTT. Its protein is CASSPSLERIRYTEAFF.

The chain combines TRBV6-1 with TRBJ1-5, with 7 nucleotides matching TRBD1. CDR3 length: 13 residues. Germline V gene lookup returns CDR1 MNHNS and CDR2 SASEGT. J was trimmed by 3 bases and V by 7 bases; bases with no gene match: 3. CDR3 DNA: TGTGCCAGCAATCAGGGGGTCAATCAGCCCCAGCATTTT. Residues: CASNQGVNQPQHF.

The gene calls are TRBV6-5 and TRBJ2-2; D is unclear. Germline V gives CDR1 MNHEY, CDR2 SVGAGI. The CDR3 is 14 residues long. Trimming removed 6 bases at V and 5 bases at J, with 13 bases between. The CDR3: CASRADDLTGELFF. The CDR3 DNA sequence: TGTGCCAGCAGGGCGGATGATCTAACCGGGGAGCTGTTTTTT.

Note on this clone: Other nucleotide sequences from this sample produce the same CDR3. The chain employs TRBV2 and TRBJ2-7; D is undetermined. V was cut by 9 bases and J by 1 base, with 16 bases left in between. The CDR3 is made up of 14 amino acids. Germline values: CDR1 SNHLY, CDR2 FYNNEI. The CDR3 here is CASTNGSYSYEQYF. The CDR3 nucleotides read TGTGCCAGTACCAATGGGTCCTATTCCTACGAGCAGTACTTC.

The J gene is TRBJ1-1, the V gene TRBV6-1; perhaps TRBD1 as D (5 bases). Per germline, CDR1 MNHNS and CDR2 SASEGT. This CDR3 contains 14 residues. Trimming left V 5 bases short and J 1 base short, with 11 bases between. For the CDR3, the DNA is TGTGCCAGCAGTAAGGACACCACGAACACTGAAGCTTTCTTT. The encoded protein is CASSKDTTNTEAFF.

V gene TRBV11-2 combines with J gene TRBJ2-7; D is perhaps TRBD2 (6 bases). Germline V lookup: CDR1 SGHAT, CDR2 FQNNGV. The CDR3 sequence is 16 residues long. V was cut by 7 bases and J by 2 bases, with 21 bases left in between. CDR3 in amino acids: CASIAYPSGLAYEQYF. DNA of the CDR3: TGTGCCAGCATTGCTTACCCCAGCGGGCTTGCCTACGAGCAGTACTTC.

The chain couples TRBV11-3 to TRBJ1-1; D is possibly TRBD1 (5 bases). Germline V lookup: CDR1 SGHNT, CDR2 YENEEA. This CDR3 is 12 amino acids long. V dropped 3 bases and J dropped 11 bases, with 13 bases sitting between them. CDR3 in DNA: TGTGCCAGCAGCTTTGGGCTCTCAGGGGCTTTCTTT. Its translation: CASSFGLSGAFF.

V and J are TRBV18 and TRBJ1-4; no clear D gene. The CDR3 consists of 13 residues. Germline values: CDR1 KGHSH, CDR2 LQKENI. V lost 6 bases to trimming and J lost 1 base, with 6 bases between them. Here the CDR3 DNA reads TGTGCCAGCTCGCGGGAAACTAATGAAAAACTGTTTTTT. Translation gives CASSRETNEKLFF.

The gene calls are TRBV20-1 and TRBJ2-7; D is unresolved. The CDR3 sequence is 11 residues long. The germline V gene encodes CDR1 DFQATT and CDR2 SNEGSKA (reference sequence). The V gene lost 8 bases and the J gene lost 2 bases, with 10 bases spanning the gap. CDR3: CSIGSAYEQYF. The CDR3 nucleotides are TGCAGTATCGGGTCGGCCTACGAGCAGTACTTC.

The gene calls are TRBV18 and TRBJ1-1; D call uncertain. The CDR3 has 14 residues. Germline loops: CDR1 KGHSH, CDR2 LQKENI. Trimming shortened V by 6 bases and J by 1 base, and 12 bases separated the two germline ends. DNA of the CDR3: TGTGCCAGCTCCTCGCAGTACGGGAACACTGAAGCTTTCTTT. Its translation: CASSSQYGNTEAFF.

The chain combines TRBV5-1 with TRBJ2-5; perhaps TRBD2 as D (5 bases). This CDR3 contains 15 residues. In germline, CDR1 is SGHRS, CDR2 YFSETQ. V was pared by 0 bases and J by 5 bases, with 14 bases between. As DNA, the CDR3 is TGCGCCAGCAGCTTGGCCCGGGGTTTTTCTGAGACCCAGTACTTC. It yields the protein CASSLARGFSETQYF.

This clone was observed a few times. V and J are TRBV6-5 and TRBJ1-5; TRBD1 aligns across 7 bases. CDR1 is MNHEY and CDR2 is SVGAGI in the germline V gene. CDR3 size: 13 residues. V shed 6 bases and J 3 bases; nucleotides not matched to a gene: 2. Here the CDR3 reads CASRGQLNQPQHF. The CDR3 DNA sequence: TGTGCCAGCAGGGGACAGCTCAATCAGCCCCAGCATTTT.

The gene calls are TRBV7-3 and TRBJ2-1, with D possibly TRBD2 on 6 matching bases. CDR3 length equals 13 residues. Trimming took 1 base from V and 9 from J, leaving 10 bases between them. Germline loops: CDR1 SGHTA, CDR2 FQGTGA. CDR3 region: CASSLIGGTEQFF. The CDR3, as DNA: TGTGCCAGCAGCTTAATTGGAGGGACTGAGCAGTTCTTC. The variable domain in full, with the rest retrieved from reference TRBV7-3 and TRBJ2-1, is GAGVSQTPSNKVTEKGKYVELRCDPISGHTALYWYRQSLGQGPEFLIYFQGTGAADDSGLPNDRFFAVRPEGSVSTLKIQRTERGDSAVYLCASSLIGGTEQFFGPGTRLTVL.

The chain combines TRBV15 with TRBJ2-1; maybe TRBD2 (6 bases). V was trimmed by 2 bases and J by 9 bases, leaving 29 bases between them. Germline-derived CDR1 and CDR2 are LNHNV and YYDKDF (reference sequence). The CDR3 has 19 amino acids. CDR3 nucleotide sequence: TGTGCCACCAGCAGATCTCGTAGGATGACGGGAGTAGTTGTCAGTGAGCAGTTCTTC. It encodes CATSRSRRMTGVVVSEQFF.

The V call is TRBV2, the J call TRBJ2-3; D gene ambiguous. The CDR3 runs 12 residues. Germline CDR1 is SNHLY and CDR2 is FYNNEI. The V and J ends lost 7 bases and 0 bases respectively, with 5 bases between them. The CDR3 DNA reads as TGTGCCAGCACTATCAGCACAGATACGCAGTATTTT. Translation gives CASTISTDTQYF.

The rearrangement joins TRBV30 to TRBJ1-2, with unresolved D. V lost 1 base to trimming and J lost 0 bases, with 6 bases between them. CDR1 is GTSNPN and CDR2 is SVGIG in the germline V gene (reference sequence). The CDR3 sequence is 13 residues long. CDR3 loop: CAWSGVANYGYTF. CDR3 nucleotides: TGTGCCTGGAGTGGGGTGGCTAACTATGGCTACACCTTC.